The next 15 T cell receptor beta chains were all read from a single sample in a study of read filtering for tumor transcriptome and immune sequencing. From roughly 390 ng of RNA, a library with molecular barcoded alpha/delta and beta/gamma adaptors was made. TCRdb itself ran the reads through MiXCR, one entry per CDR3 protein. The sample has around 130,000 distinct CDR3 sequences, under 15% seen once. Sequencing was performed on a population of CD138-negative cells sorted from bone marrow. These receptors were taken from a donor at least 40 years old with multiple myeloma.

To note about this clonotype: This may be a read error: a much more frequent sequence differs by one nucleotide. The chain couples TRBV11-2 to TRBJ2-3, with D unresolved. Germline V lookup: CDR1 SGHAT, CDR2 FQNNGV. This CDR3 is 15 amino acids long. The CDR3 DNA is TGTGCCTGCAGCTTAGGTATTAGGGCCACAGATACGCAGTATTTT. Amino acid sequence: CACSLGIRATDTQYF.

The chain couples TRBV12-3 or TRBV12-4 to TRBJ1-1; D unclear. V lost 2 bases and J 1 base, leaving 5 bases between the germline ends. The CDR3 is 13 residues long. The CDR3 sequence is CASSLKSNTEAFF. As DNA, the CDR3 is TGTGCCAGCAGTTTAAAATCGAACACTGAAGCTTTCTTT.

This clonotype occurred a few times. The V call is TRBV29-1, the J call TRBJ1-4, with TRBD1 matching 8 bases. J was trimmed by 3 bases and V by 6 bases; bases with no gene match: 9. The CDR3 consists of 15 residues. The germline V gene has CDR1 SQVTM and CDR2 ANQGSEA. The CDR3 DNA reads TGCAGCGTCACCGGGACAGGTTCAGCTAATGAAAAACTGTTTTTT. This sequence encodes CSVTGTGSANEKLFF.

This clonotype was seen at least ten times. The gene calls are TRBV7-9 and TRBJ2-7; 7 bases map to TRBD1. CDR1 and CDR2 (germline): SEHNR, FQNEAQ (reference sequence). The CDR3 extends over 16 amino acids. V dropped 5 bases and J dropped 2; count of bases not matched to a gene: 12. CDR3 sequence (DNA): TGTGCCAGCAGCCCACGGCCGGGACAGCCTCCCTACGAGCAGTACTTC. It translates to CASSPRPGQPPYEQYF.

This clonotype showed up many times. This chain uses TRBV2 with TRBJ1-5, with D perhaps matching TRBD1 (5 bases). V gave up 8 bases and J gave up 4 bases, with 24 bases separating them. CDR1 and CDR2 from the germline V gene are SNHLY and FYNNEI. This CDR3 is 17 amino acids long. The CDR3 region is CASQLESGPTFNQPQHF. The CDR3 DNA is TGTGCCAGCCAGCTGGAATCAGGGCCCACCTTTAATCAGCCCCAGCATTTT.

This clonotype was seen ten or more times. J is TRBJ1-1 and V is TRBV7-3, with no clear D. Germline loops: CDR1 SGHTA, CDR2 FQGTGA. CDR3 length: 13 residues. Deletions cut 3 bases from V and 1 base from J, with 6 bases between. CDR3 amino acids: CASSFGRNTEAFF. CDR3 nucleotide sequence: TGTGCCAGCAGCTTTGGCCGGAACACTGAAGCTTTCTTT.

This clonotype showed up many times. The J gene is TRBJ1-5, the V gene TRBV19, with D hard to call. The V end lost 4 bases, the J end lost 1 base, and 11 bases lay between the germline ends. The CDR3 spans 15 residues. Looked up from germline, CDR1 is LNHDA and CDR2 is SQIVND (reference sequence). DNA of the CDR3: TGTGCCAGTAGTAACTTGCTCGGCAGCAATCAGCCCCAGCATTTT. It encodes CASSNLLGSNQPQHF.

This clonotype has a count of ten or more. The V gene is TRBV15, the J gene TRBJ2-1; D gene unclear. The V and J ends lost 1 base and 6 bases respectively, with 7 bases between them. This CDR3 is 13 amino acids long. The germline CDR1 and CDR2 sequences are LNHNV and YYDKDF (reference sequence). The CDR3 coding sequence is TGTGCCACCAGCAGAGCACAGATCAATGAGCAGTTCTTC. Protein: CATSRAQINEQFF.

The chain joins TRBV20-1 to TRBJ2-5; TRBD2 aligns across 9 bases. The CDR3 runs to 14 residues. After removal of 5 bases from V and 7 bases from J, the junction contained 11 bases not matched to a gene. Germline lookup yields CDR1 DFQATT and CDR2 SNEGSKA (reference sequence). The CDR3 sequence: CSADGGRGLATQYF. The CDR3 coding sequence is TGCAGTGCTGACGGCGGGAGGGGGCTGGCGACCCAGTACTTC.

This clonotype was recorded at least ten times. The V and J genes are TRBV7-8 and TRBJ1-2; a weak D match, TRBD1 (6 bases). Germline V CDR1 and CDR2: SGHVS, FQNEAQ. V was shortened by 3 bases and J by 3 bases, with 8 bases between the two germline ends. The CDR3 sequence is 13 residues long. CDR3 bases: TGTGCCAGCAGCTTGGACAGATACTATGGCTACACCTTC. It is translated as CASSLDRYYGYTF.

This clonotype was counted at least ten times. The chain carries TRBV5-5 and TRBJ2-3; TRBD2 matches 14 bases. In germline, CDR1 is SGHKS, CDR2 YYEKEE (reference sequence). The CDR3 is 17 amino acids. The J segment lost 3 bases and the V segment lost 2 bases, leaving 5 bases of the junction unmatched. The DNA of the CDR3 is TGTGCCAGCAGCTTCGGACTAGCGGGAGGTTCTACAGATACGCAGTATTTT. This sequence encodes CASSFGLAGGSTDTQYF. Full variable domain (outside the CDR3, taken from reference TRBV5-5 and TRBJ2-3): DAGVTQSPTHLIKTRGQQVTLRCSPISGHKSVSWYQQVLGQGPQFIFQYYEKEERGRGNFPDRFSARQFPNYSSELNVNALLLGDSALYLCASSFGLAGGSTDTQYFGPGTRLTVL.

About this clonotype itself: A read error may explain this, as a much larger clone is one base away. CDR3 coding DNA: TGTGCCAGCGGCTTTGGGATCCTCACAGGGGAAGATACGCAGTATTTT. Translating it yields CASGFGILTGEDTQYF. The genes are TRBV11-2 and TRBJ2-3; 7 nucleotides agree with TRBD1. The CDR3 contains 16 residues. Germline assignment: CDR1 SGHAT and CDR2 FQNNGV.

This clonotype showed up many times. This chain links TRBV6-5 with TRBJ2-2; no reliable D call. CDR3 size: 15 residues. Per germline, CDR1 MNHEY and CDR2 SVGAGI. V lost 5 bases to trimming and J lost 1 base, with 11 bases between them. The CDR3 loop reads CASSLLVLNTGELFF. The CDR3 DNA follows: TGTGCCAGCAGTCTTCTTGTCTTGAACACCGGGGAGCTGTTTTTT.

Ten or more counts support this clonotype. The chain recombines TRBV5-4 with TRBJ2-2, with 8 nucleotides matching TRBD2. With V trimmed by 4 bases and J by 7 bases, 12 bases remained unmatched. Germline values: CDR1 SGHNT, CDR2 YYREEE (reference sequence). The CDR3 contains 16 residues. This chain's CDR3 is CASSRETGGPSGELFF. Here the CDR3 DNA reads TGTGCCAGCAGCCGTGAGACGGGAGGGCCTAGCGGGGAGCTGTTTTTT.

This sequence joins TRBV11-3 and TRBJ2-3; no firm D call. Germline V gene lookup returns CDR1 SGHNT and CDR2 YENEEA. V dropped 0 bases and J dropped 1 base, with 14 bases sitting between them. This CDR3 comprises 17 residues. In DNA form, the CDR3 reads TGTGCCAGCAGCTTAGATCGTATTAGCAGACGCACAGATACGCAGTATTTT. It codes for CASSLDRISRRTDTQYF.